One and the same sample provided the 3 T cell receptor beta chains below, sequenced in a study of T cells in Graves' hyperthyroidism and ophthalmopathy (dated by TCRdb to about 2019). The library was produced with multiplex PCR. Sequenced on an Illumina HiSeq 2000. Amplification of TCR beta CDR3 regions was carried out from RNA transcripts. The TCR CDR3 was subjected to a first round of RT-PCR using the HTBI primer set and the Qiagen OneStep RT-PCR kit. TCRdb's own reprocessing of the public reads used fastp at Q25 and MiXCR and kept productive beta chains. CDR3 protein sequences are deduplicated, and each keeps its most common genes and DNA. The sample yields under 70,000 distinct CDR3 sequences; approximately 50% were counted once. The top ten clones comprise 3.3% of the sample. Sequences were obtained from blood. All receptors come from a woman in her sixties with Graves' ophthalmopathy.

This chain connects TRBV20-1 to TRBJ2-2; 10 positions agree with TRBD1. This CDR3 contains 17 residues. With 6 bases clipped from V and 4 bases from J, the junction kept 14 bases outside the gene matches. Germline assignment: CDR1 DFQATT and CDR2 SNEGSKA (reference sequence). The CDR3 is CSAPRQGAGGATGELFF. CDR3 bases: TGCAGTGCCCCCCGACAGGGGGCTGGTGGGGCCACCGGGGAGCTGTTTTTT.

The rearrangement uses TRBV10-3 and TRBJ2-1; 8 bases are shared with TRBD2. Per germline, CDR1 ENHRY and CDR2 SYGVKD. The CDR3 contains 15 residues. The junction had 4 bases not matched to a gene; V was cut back by 3 bases and J by 3 bases. This chain's CDR3 is CAISEVAGSYNEQFF. The CDR3 bases are TGTGCCATCAGTGAAGTAGCGGGAAGCTACAATGAGCAGTTCTTC.

The chain couples TRBV11-2 to TRBJ2-1, with D perhaps matching TRBD1 or TRBD2 (5 bases each). V gave up 3 bases and J gave up 5 bases, with 8 bases separating them. The CDR3 consists of 13 residues. Germline values: CDR1 SGHAT, CDR2 FQNNGV. The CDR3 sequence: CASSFGGDNEQFF. The CDR3 DNA reads as TGTGCCAGCAGCTTTGGGGGAGACAATGAGCAGTTCTTC.